The entry that follows covers one TCR beta chain sequence. Its antigen is unidentified. The record originates from a study of T cells in localized non-small cell lung cancer. Study outcomes and limitations: Median detection of top 100 tumor clones in adjacent lung was 57 clones. Clonality peaked in uninvolved adjacent lung rather than tumor.

TCRdb's copy holds only in-frame clones and misses some; the assay was immunoSEQ multiplex PCR. The sample shows roughly 28,000 clones, 87% of them seen only once. The sequencing here drew on peripheral blood, taken before any cancer treatment. The TCR comes from a male donor at least 60 years old with stage I lung adenocarcinoma.

CDR3 loop: CASSQYFGAREQYF. CDR3 sequence (DNA): TGTGCCAGCAGCCAATACTTCGGGGCCCGCGAGCAGTACTTC. The chain links TRBV4-2 to TRBJ2-7; D may match TRBD1 or TRBD2 (5 bases each). Germline lookup yields CDR1 LGHNA and CDR2 YNFKEQ. V lost 2 bases and J lost 6, with 14 bases in between. The CDR3 is 14 amino acids.